This TCR beta chain stems from a study of circulating and synovial CD4+ cells in juvenile arthritis. About this clone: Antigen: not known.

This CDR3 has 14 amino acids. The germline V and J ends were trimmed by 3 bases and 0 bases, with 6 bases remaining between them. Germline V lookup: CDR1 MDHEN, CDR2 SYDVKM. Study-level points and caveats: Circulating pathogenic-like and bulk T cells looked alike by Vbeta family usage. These blood cells shared more CDR3 sequences with synovium than bulk blood.

Samples derive from patients with active juvenile idiopathic arthritis. Assay: immunoSEQ multiplex PCR; the TCRdb copy retains only in-frame clones and omits some. The top ten clones hold approximately 0.17% of a sample with some 35,000 clones, around 95% of them seen once. This clonotype originated in a human donor with juvenile idiopathic arthritis. The sequenced sample consisted of CD4+ T cells from blood. The chain carries TRBV28 and TRBJ1-3; D ambiguous. As DNA, the CDR3 is TGTGCCAGCAGTTTGGGCAACTCTGGAAACACCATATATTTT. This encodes CASSLGNSGNTIYF.